The next 11 T cell receptor beta chains were all read from a single sample in a study of T cells in Graves' hyperthyroidism and ophthalmopathy. Template material for amplifying TCR beta CDR3 regions consisted of RNA transcripts. HTBI primers drove first-round RT-PCR of the TCR CDR3. TCRdb recomputed calls from the multiplex PCR reads with MiXCR, one row per CDR3 protein. Here the sample spans some 300,000 distinct CDR3 sequences, over 15% being singletons. Specimen: blood. The receptor set was obtained from a man under 40 with Graves' hyperthyroidism.

This clonotype was detected only a few times. The chain employs TRBV5-1 and TRBJ2-4; 7 bases map to TRBD2. J lost 6 bases, V lost 1 base, and 16 bases had no gene match. Germline CDR1 and CDR2: SGHRS and YFSETQ. The CDR3 is 18 amino acids. The CDR3 DNA sequence: TGCGCCAGCAGCTTGTATAGGTCTAGCGGACCAACCAGAAACATTCAGTACTTC. Amino acids: CASSLYRSSGPTRNIQYF.

This clonotype was recorded many times. The chain employs TRBV20-1 and TRBJ2-5, with a tentative D call TRBD1 (5 bases). CDR3 length: 15 amino acids. Germline V gives CDR1 DFQATT, CDR2 SNEGSKA (reference sequence). Trimming shortened V by 0 bases and J by 1 base, and 12 bases separated the two germline ends. The CDR3 protein is CSARDPQAVQETQYF. The CDR3 DNA sequence: TGCAGTGCTAGAGATCCACAGGCGGTCCAAGAGACCCAGTACTTC.

The table lists this clonotype with a count of one. The chain is built from TRBV12-3 or TRBV12-4 and TRBJ2-3; 7 positions match TRBD1. V shed 5 bases and J 2 bases; nucleotides not matched to a gene: 10. CDR3 size: 16 residues. The CDR3 region is CASSTWTGANTDTQYF. Written as DNA, the CDR3 is TGTGCCAGCAGTACGTGGACAGGCGCGAACACAGATACGCAGTATTTT.

This sequence joins TRBV6-5 and TRBJ1-6; D call uncertain. The CDR3 is made up of 18 amino acids. Trimming left V 0 bases short and J 3 bases short, with 15 bases between. The germline gives CDR1 MNHEY, CDR2 SVGAGI. DNA for the CDR3: TGTGCCAGCAGTTACTCGGCACTGCCCTCCGTCTATAATTCACCCCTCCACTTT. This gives the protein CASSYSALPSVYNSPLHF.

This clonotype was seen at least ten times. The rearrangement joins TRBV30 to TRBJ1-3; no clear D. CDR1 and CDR2 from the germline V gene are GTSNPN and SVGIG (reference sequence). CDR3 length: 14 amino acids. V dropped 2 bases and J dropped 1 base, with 9 bases sitting between them. The CDR3 DNA reads as TGTGCCTGGAGTTCTGGGAGGTCTGGAAACACCATATATTTT. It yields the protein CAWSSGRSGNTIYF.

Many counts were recorded for this clonotype. The chain couples TRBV12-3 or TRBV12-4 to TRBJ2-7, with 7 bases identical to TRBD2. This CDR3 region has 14 residues. Germline trimming cut 7 bases from V and 6 bases from J; bases unmatched to any gene: 12. The CDR3 DNA reads TGTGCCAGCACCAAGGTGGCGGGAGTAGGCGAGCAGTACTTC. It specifies CASTKVAGVGEQYF.

The V and J genes are TRBV20-1 and TRBJ1-5; 7 bases are a match to TRBD1. J was trimmed by 11 bases and V by 6 bases; bases with no gene match: 16. Germline assignment: CDR1 DFQATT and CDR2 SNEGSKA (reference sequence). The CDR3 is made up of 14 amino acids. The CDR3 loop reads CSAESGTVPTSQHF. CDR3 DNA: TGCAGTGCCGAGTCCGGGACAGTACCGACGTCCCAGCATTTT.

This clonotype came up once. The rearrangement links TRBV19 to TRBJ2-7; TRBD2 might be the D (5 bases). The V gene lost 1 base and the J gene lost 5 bases, with 12 bases spanning the gap. CDR3 size: 14 residues. CDR1 and CDR2 from the germline V gene are LNHDA and SQIVND (reference sequence). DNA of the CDR3: TGTGCCAGTAGTATAGTCGTCACGGGGAACGAGCAGTACTTC. Translated, it gives CASSIVVTGNEQYF. Full variable domain (remainder filled in from reference TRBV19 and TRBJ2-7): DGGITQSPKYLFRKEGQNVTLSCEQNLNHDAMYWYRQDPGQGLRLIYYSQIVNDFQKGDIAEGYSVSREKKESFPLTVTSAQKNPTAFYLCASSIVVTGNEQYFGPGTRLTVT.

At least ten counts were recorded for this clonotype. This chain links TRBV24-1 with TRBJ1-2; the D is unclear. The CDR3 is 13 amino acids. V gave up 7 bases and J gave up 4 bases, with 12 bases separating them. CDR1 is KGHDR and CDR2 is SFDVKD in the germline V gene. This chain's CDR3 is CATSLGKSYGYTF. The CDR3 DNA reads as TGTGCCACCAGCCTGGGAAAAAGCTATGGCTACACCTTC.

Ten or more counts support this clonotype. The J gene is TRBJ1-1, the V gene TRBV7-9, with D perhaps matching TRBD1 (6 bases). Germline CDR1 and CDR2: SEHNR and FQNEAQ (reference sequence). The V end was cut by 7 bases, the J end by 4 bases, with 13 bases between. CDR3 length: 13 residues. The DNA for the CDR3 is TGTGCCAGCACTTACGGGGGGGCCACTGAAGCTTTCTTT. It specifies CASTYGGATEAFF.

This clonotype showed up just a few times. V gene TRBV9 combines with J gene TRBJ2-3; D is unclear. V lost 0 bases and J lost 4, with 6 bases in between. This CDR3 has 13 residues. CDR1 is SGDLS, CDR2 YYNGEE, per germline. The CDR3 sequence: CASSVVRPDTQYF. The CDR3, as DNA: TGTGCCAGCAGCGTAGTGCGCCCAGATACGCAGTATTTT.